The 30 T cell receptor beta chains below all came from one sample that was sequenced in a study of cytomegalovirus exposure and HLA in healthy donors. Both 60 Vbeta primers and 13 Jbeta primers went into the PCR. This table comes from immunoSEQ multiplex PCR, and its TCRdb copy is limited to in-frame clones, with some not included. The sample yields approximately 140,000 clones, about three quarters seen once. The sequencing sample was made of PBMCs. These receptors were obtained from a man in his forties or fifties in good health and CMV-seropositive.

This clone was observed a single time. The rearrangement uses TRBV7-2 and TRBJ2-1; 9 nucleotides line up with TRBD1. CDR1 is SGHTA, CDR2 FQGNSA, per germline. The CDR3 runs 14 residues. V was clipped by 5 bases and J by 9 bases; unmatched bases: 8. The CDR3, as DNA: TGTGCCAGCAGCCGACAACAGGGGGCGGGTGAGCAGTTCTTC. Amino acids: CASSRQQGAGEQFF.

This clone was counted only a few times. V and J are TRBV29-1 and TRBJ2-1; 9 nucleotides align to TRBD2. Unmatched junction bases numbered 5, after V lost 2 bases and J lost 9 bases. There are 13 residues in the CDR3. Per the germline V gene, CDR1 is SQVTM and CDR2 is ANQGSEA. CDR3 sequence reads: CSVEPSGTIEQFF. In nucleotides, the CDR3 is TGCAGCGTTGAACCTAGCGGGACTATTGAGCAGTTCTTC.

The chain employs TRBV7-9 and TRBJ1-3, with a tentative D call TRBD1 (6 bases). Trimming pared 2 bases from V and 0 bases from J, leaving 11 bases between. Germline V gene sequence: CDR1 SEHNR, CDR2 FQNEAQ (reference sequence). CDR3 length: 16 residues. The CDR3 loop is CASSLQGTSSGNTIYF. DNA for the CDR3: TGTGCCAGCAGCTTACAGGGGACTAGCTCTGGAAACACCATATATTTT.

The chain joins TRBV6-1 to TRBJ1-2, with D unclear. This CDR3 is 13 amino acids long. The V and J ends lost 3 bases and 1 base respectively, with 6 bases between them. The germline V gene has CDR1 MNHNS and CDR2 SASEGT. The CDR3 DNA follows: TGTGCCAGCAGTGAGGGCAGTAACTATGGCTACACCTTC. This gives the protein CASSEGSNYGYTF.

This rearrangement joins TRBV2 to TRBJ2-3; D possibly corresponds to TRBD1 (5 bases). Per the germline V gene, CDR1 is SNHLY and CDR2 is FYNNEI. The CDR3 sequence is 12 residues long. Trimming stripped 4 bases from V and 4 bases from J, with 6 bases between. The CDR3 DNA follows: TGTGCCAGCAGTGCACAGGCAGATACGCAGTATTTT. It codes for CASSAQADTQYF.

This chain joins TRBV27 and TRBJ1-2, with D perhaps TRBD1 (5 bases). Looked up from germline, CDR1 is MNHEY and CDR2 is SMNVEV (reference sequence). The CDR3 spans 19 residues. Trimming took off 4 bases at V and 5 bases at J, with 29 bases between the two ends. The CDR3 loop is CASSSNLVLTREYGYGYTF. The DNA of the CDR3 is TGTGCCAGCAGTTCGAATCTAGTCTTAACCAGGGAATACGGGTATGGCTACACCTTC.

V and J are TRBV7-9 and TRBJ2-1; possible D gene TRBD2, 5 bases. V dropped 5 bases and J dropped 8 bases, with 25 bases sitting between them. CDR3 size: 17 residues. Germline CDR1 and CDR2: SEHNR and FQNEAQ (reference sequence). CDR3 sequence: CASSPRLRVMQADEQFF. For the CDR3, the DNA is TGTGCCAGCAGCCCCCGACTAAGGGTGATGCAGGCGGATGAGCAGTTCTTC.

The rearrangement uses TRBV5-4 and TRBJ2-7; 8 nucleotides align to TRBD2. V trimming: 4 bases; J trimming: 0 bases; junction bases outside the gene matches: 12. This CDR3 contains 17 residues. CDR1 is SGHNT and CDR2 is YYREEE in the germline V gene (reference sequence). The CDR3 coding sequence is TGTGCCAGCAGCGGGGGGGGGAAGAGCGGGAGCTCCTACGAGCAGTACTTC. This codes for CASSGGGKSGSSYEQYF. The full variable domain, rest sourced from reference TRBV5-4 and TRBJ2-7, is ETGVTQSPTHLIKTRGQQVTLRCSSQSGHNTVSWYQQALGQGPQFIFQYYREEENGRGNFPPRFSGLQFPNYSSELNVNALELDDSALYLCASSGGGKSGSSYEQYFGPGTRLTVT.

The rearrangement links TRBV6-5 to TRBJ2-2; the match to TRBD2 covers 11 bases. The V gene's germline CDR1 is MNHEY and CDR2 SVGAGI. The junction had 4 bases not matched to a gene; V was cut back by 5 bases and J by 5 bases. The CDR3 has 15 amino acids. CDR3 sequence reads: CASSTTSGGTGELFF. CDR3 in DNA: TGTGCCAGCAGTACCACTAGCGGGGGTACCGGGGAGCTGTTTTTT.

This clone appeared a single time. V gene TRBV13 combines with J gene TRBJ2-1; the match to TRBD2 covers 7 bases. Germline CDR1 is PRHDT and CDR2 is FYEKMQ (reference sequence). The CDR3 covers 14 residues. Trimming cost V 5 bases and J 5 bases; bases outside gene matches: 6. For the CDR3, the DNA is TGTGCCAGCAGCAACCGGGAGGACAACAATGAGCAGTTCTTC. Translating gives CASSNREDNNEQFF.

The gene calls are TRBV10-1 and TRBJ2-1; no clear D. Germline lookup yields CDR1 WNHNN and CDR2 SYGVQD (reference sequence). The CDR3 spans 12 residues. V lost 2 bases and J lost 7, with 6 bases in between. CDR3 amino acids: CASSERWNEQFF. CDR3 in DNA: TGCGCCAGCAGTGAGCGGTGGAATGAGCAGTTCTTC.

This rearrangement joins TRBV5-4 to TRBJ2-5, with 15 bases identical to TRBD2. The CDR3 has 15 residues. Germline V gene lookup returns CDR1 SGHNT and CDR2 YYREEE (reference sequence). V trimming: 4 bases; J trimming: 4 bases; junction bases outside the gene matches: 2. The chain's CDR3 is CASSAGLAGGETQYF. As DNA, the CDR3 is TGTGCCAGCAGCGCGGGACTAGCGGGAGGAGAGACCCAGTACTTC.

The CDR3, as DNA: TGTGCCATCAGGGCAGAACATATGAACACTGAAGCTTTCTTT. This encodes CAIRAEHMNTEAFF. The rearrangement joins TRBV10-3 to TRBJ1-1; D ambiguous. Looked up from germline, CDR1 is ENHRY and CDR2 is SYGVKD. The V end was cut by 6 bases, the J end by 0 bases, with 11 bases between. The length of the CDR3 is 14 residues.

The CDR3 protein is CASSLFPPTSGSVVYEQYF. CDR3 nucleotides: TGCGCCAGCAGCTTGTTCCCCCCTACTAGCGGGAGTGTCGTTTACGAGCAGTACTTC. This rearrangement joins TRBV5-1 to TRBJ2-7; 11 nucleotides line up with TRBD2. CDR1 is SGHRS and CDR2 is YFSETQ in the germline V gene. V dropped 1 base and J dropped 4; count of bases not matched to a gene: 16. This CDR3 has 19 amino acids.

The genes are TRBV28 and TRBJ1-5; TRBD1 matches at 8 bases. The V gene end was trimmed by 6 bases and the J gene end by 4 bases; junction bases not matched to a gene: 11. The germline V gene has CDR1 MDHEN and CDR2 SYDVKM. CDR3 length: 16 residues. In DNA, the CDR3 is TGTGCCAGCAGACAGGGGGGTTTCAGTTGGAATCAGCCCCAGCATTTT. This codes for CASRQGGFSWNQPQHF.

The chain is built from TRBV28 and TRBJ2-2, with a tentative D call TRBD1 (6 bases). This CDR3 contains 16 residues. Germline V gene data show CDR1 as MDHEN and CDR2 as SYDVKM. Trimming removed 1 base at V and 1 base at J, with 10 bases between. CDR3 loop: CASSLSSQGNTGELFF. The CDR3 region has the DNA TGTGCCAGCAGTTTATCCTCACAGGGGAACACCGGGGAGCTGTTTTTT.

Only one count was recorded for this clone. The chain is built from TRBV6-5 and TRBJ1-6; weak D call: TRBD1 (5 bases). Per germline, CDR1 MNHEY and CDR2 SVGAGI. This CDR3 contains 15 residues. The V end was cut by 3 bases, the J end by 0 bases, with 6 bases between. The DNA for the CDR3 is TGTGCCAGCAGTTATGGGGCCTCCTATAATTCACCCCTCCACTTT. Translated, it gives CASSYGASYNSPLHF.

The chain is built from TRBV19 and TRBJ2-1; D may be TRBD2 (6 bases). Germline CDR1 LNHDA, CDR2 SQIVND (reference sequence). Trimming shortened V by 8 bases and J by 8 bases, and 19 bases separated the two germline ends. The CDR3 covers 14 residues. Here the CDR3 DNA reads TGTGCCAGTTCGATGGACTACTGGGCATATGAGCAGTTCTTC. This translates into CASSMDYWAYEQFF.

Only a few counts were recorded for this clone. This chain uses TRBV28 with TRBJ1-5; 8 nucleotides line up with TRBD1. The CDR3 runs 16 residues. Germline loops: CDR1 MDHEN, CDR2 SYDVKM. J gave up 6 bases and V 3 bases, and 10 bases lay outside the gene matches. The CDR3 region is CASSFPRPGGRQPQHF. The CDR3 nucleotides are TGTGCCAGCAGTTTCCCCCGGCCAGGGGGCCGTCAGCCCCAGCATTTT. Combining the CDR3 with reference TRBV28 and TRBJ1-5 gives the whole variable domain DVKVTQSSRYLVKRTGEKVFLECVQDMDHENMFWYRQDPGLGLRLIYFSYDVKMKEKGDIPEGYSVSREKKERFSLILESASTNQTSMYLCASSFPRPGGRQPQHFGDGTRLSIL.

This clone was counted between two and nine times. The rearrangement links TRBV6-5 to TRBJ2-1; 12 bases line up with TRBD2. The V and J ends lost 8 bases and 2 bases, in that order; junction bases with no gene match: 4. CDR3 length: 15 residues. Per germline, CDR1 MNHEY and CDR2 SVGAGI. CDR3 DNA sequence: TGTGCCAGCGGAAGGACTAGCGGGGCCTACAATGAGCAGTTCTTC. Translation: CASGRTSGAYNEQFF.

The sample holds a few counts of this clone. The chain joins TRBV9 to TRBJ2-3; D gene ambiguous. CDR3 length: 15 amino acids. The germline CDR1 and CDR2 sequences are SGDLS and YYNGEE. The V gene lost 0 bases and the J gene lost 2 bases, with 10 bases spanning the gap. CDR3 in amino acids: CASSVDFRATDTQYF. In nucleotides, the CDR3 is TGTGCCAGCAGCGTAGATTTTCGAGCCACAGATACGCAGTATTTT.

The gene calls are TRBV5-1 and TRBJ1-1, with TRBD1 identical over 7 bases. CDR1 and CDR2 (germline): SGHRS, YFSETQ. CDR3 length equals 16 residues. Trimming at V came to 4 bases and at J to 2 bases, leaving 11 bases not matched to a gene. The DNA for the CDR3 is TGCGCCAGCAGCCCGGATACAGGGGACAAAAACACTGAAGCTTTCTTT. Encoded protein: CASSPDTGDKNTEAFF.

The chain joins TRBV25-1 to TRBJ2-1; 14 bases agree with TRBD2. The CDR3 is made up of 18 amino acids. Germline V gene data show CDR1 as MGHDK and CDR2 as SYGVNS. V gave up 4 bases and J gave up 8 bases; unmatched junction bases: 13. The CDR3 loop reads CASSGGGGTSGSLYEQFF. The CDR3 DNA is TGTGCCAGCAGTGGGGGAGGAGGGACTAGCGGGAGTTTATATGAGCAGTTCTTC.

The chain joins TRBV30 to TRBJ1-5; D is unresolved. Germline CDR1 GTSNPN, CDR2 SVGIG (reference sequence). The ends were cut back, 5 bases at V and 1 base at J, with 15 bases in the middle. CDR3 length: 15 residues. DNA of the CDR3: TGTGCCTGGGGTCGGGGAGGCCTCAGCAATCAGCCCCAGCATTTT. Residues: CAWGRGGLSNQPQHF.

Note on this clone: At one boundary the junction diverges from the germline segment, which might be a read error. V and J are TRBV7-9 and TRBJ1-5; D possibly corresponds to TRBD1 (6 bases). The V gene's germline CDR1 is SEHNR and CDR2 FQNEAQ (reference sequence). The CDR3 has 16 amino acids. The CDR3 sequence is CSSSKDRSHSNQPQHF. As DNA, the CDR3 is TGTTCCAGCAGCAAAGACAGGTCTCATAGCAATCAGCCCCAGCATTTT.

The rearrangement links TRBV5-1 to TRBJ2-3; 7 nucleotides line up with TRBD1. The CDR3 sequence is 14 residues long. Germline loops: CDR1 SGHRS, CDR2 YFSETQ. V dropped 1 base and J dropped 4; count of bases not matched to a gene: 3. The CDR3 loop is CASSLRQGADTQYF. The CDR3 nucleotides are TGCGCCAGCAGCTTGAGACAGGGAGCAGATACGCAGTATTTT.

The CDR3: CATPPGYGGELFF. CDR3 bases: TGTGCCACGCCTCCGGGGTATGGCGGGGAGCTGTTTTTT. This sequence joins TRBV11-2 and TRBJ2-2; D is perhaps TRBD2 (5 bases). With 10 bases removed from V and 7 bases from J, the gap between germline ends came to 16 bases. The CDR3 runs 13 residues. The V gene's germline CDR1 is SGHAT and CDR2 FQNNGV.

This sequence joins TRBV5-1 and TRBJ2-2, with TRBD1 matching 7 bases. The ends lost 0 bases at V and 15 bases at J; junction bases unmatched: 8. This CDR3 comprises 13 residues. Germline V gene data show CDR1 as SGHRS and CDR2 as YFSETQ. The CDR3, as DNA: TGCGCCAGCAGCTTGGGGGCCGCGGACAGGTTGTTTTTT. Protein: CASSLGAADRLFF. The full variable domain, with the rest looked up from reference TRBV5-1 and TRBJ2-2, is KAGVTQTPRYLIKTRGQQVTLSCSPISGHRSVSWYQQTPGQGLQFLFEYFSETQRNKGNFPGRFSGRQFSNSRSEMNVSTLELGDSALYLCASSLGAADRLFFGEGSRLTVL.

The chain uses TRBV10-3 and TRBJ1-1, with 7 bases matching TRBD1. Germline CDR1 ENHRY, CDR2 SYGVKD. CDR3 length: 15 amino acids. V shed 6 bases, J shed 7 bases, and the junction held 14 bases outside the gene matches. The CDR3 nucleotides are TGTGCCATCAGCTTAATAGGAGGGGGCATGGATGAAGCTTTCTTT. This codes for CAISLIGGGMDEAFF.

The rearrangement links TRBV11-3 to TRBJ2-7, with 9 bases that match TRBD1. The CDR3 runs to 15 residues. V gave up 1 base and J gave up 4 bases; unmatched junction bases: 5. Per germline, CDR1 SGHNT and CDR2 YENEEA. The DNA for the CDR3 is TGTGCCAGCAGCTTAGGGGGACAGGGTCGTTACGAGCAGTACTTC. This translates into CASSLGGQGRYEQYF.